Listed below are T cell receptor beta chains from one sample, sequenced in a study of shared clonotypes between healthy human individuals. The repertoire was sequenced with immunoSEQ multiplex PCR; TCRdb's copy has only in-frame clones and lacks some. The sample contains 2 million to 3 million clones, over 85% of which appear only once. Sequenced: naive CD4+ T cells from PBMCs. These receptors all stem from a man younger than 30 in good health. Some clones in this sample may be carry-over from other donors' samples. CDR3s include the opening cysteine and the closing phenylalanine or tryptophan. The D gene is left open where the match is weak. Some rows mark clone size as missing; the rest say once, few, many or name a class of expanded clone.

TGTGCCAGCAGGGGACAGGGAGGCGCTGGAAACACCATATATTTT | CASRGQGGAGNTIYF | TRBV2 | . | TRBJ1-3 | TRBD1
TGTGCCAGCAGCTTAGGGCGGCGGGAAGGTGAGCAGTTCTTC | CASSLGRREGEQFF | TRBV7-2 | . | TRBJ2-1 | .
TGTGCCAGCAGCCCCCGCGGACCCCGCACAGATACGCAGTATTTT | CASSPRGPRTDTQYF | TRBV21-1 | . | TRBJ2-3 | .
TGTGCCAGCAGTGGACCCGCCCGACCTTGGGGCGAGCAGTACTTC | CASSGPARPWGEQYF | TRBV6-1 | . | TRBJ2-7 | .
TGTGCCAGCAGCTTAGCTACGGCTAATTATGGCTACACCTTC | CASSLATANYGYTF | TRBV7-2 | . | TRBJ1-2 | .
TGCGCCAGCAGCCAATCGGGAGGGTCCTACAATGAGCAGTTCTTC | CASSQSGGSYNEQFF | TRBV5-1 | . | TRBJ2-1 | TRBD2
TGTGCCAGCAGTGTGGGCTTGAACACTGAAGCTTTCTTT | CASSVGLNTEAFF | TRBV2 | few | TRBJ1-1 | .
TGTGCCAGCAGCTCCGGACAGGGCAATCAGCCCCAGCATTTT | CASSSGQGNQPQHF | TRBV7-2 | . | TRBJ1-5 | TRBD1
TGTGCCAGCAGCTTAGTCGTCCAGGTATACAATGAGCAGTTCTTC | CASSLVVQVYNEQFF | TRBV7-9 | . | TRBJ2-1 | .
TGTGCCAGCAGTCCACCCGACAGGCTTTTCGGCTACACCTTC | CASSPPDRLFGYTF | TRBV28 | . | TRBJ1-2 | .
TGTGCCAGCAGCCCCGGCCCCTACGGCGACGAGCAGTACTTC | CASSPGPYGDEQYF | TRBV11-3 | . | TRBJ2-7 | .
TGTGCCAGCGGGGGACAGGGGTTTGTGGACACTGAAGCTTTCTTT | CASGGQGFVDTEAFF | TRBV6-1 | . | TRBJ1-1 | TRBD1
TGTGCCAGCGTCACTAGCGGGAGTGGAGGCACCGGGGAGCTGTTTTTT | CASVTSGSGGTGELFF | TRBV6-6 | . | TRBJ2-2 | TRBD2
TGTGCCTGGACTCGGGACAGTACCCAAGAGACCCAGTACTTC | CAWTRDSTQETQYF | TRBV30 | . | TRBJ2-5 | TRBD1
TGCGCCAGCAGCGTGGGGGGACTAGCGGGAGAGGAGACCCAGTACTTC | CASSVGGLAGEETQYF | TRBV5-1 | . | TRBJ2-5 | TRBD2
TGTGCCAGCGTATCTCAGGGTGCGGGGACCGGGGAGCTGTTTTTT | CASVSQGAGTGELFF | TRBV19 | . | TRBJ2-2 | .
TGCGCCAGCGGAACTAGCGACACCGGGGAGCTGTTTTTT | CASGTSDTGELFF | TRBV5-1 | . | TRBJ2-2 | TRBD2
TGTGCCAGCGGACTAGCGGGAGTCGGGGAGCTGTTTTTT | CASGLAGVGELFF | TRBV2 | . | TRBJ2-2 | TRBD2